These 3 T cell receptor beta chains share one sample of origin, sequenced in a study of blood T cell repertoires in COVID-19. Only in-frame clones appear in the TCRdb table, and some are missing; sequencing was by immunoSEQ multiplex PCR. The table includes roughly 60,000 clones, 80% to 95% detected once. Sample: peripheral blood. The receptors stem from a man aged 50 or older with active COVID-19.

The gene calls are TRBV7-9 and TRBJ2-1; the match to TRBD2 covers 7 bases. With V trimmed by 5 bases and J by 2 bases, 3 bases remained unmatched. The CDR3 extends over 14 amino acids. CDR1 is SEHNR and CDR2 is FQNEAQ in the germline V gene (reference sequence). As DNA, the CDR3 is TGTGCCAGCAGCCCCGGGACTACCTACAATGAGCAGTTCTTC. It codes for CASSPGTTYNEQFF. Using reference TRBV7-9 and TRBJ2-1 for the parts outside the CDR3, the full variable domain is DTGVSQNPRHKITKRGQNVTFRCDPISEHNRLYWYRQTLGQGPEFLTYFQNEAQLEKSRLLSDRFSAERPKGSFSTLEIQRTEQGDSAMYLCASSPGTTYNEQFFGPGTRLTVL.

This clone occurred once. The chain couples TRBV5-5 to TRBJ2-5; maybe TRBD2 (5 bases). In germline, CDR1 is SGHKS, CDR2 YYEKEE (reference sequence). The V end was cut by 0 bases, the J end by 4 bases, with 10 bases between. The CDR3 length is 14 residues. CDR3 in DNA: TGTGCCAGCAGCTTGGAGGACTTGGCAGAGACCCAGTACTTC. Protein sequence: CASSLEDLAETQYF.

The V call is TRBV19, the J call TRBJ2-6, with 10 bases matching TRBD1. The CDR3 has 18 amino acids. After removal of 6 bases from V and 3 bases from J, the junction contained 11 bases not matched to a gene. Per the germline V gene, CDR1 is LNHDA and CDR2 is SQIVND (reference sequence). CDR3 protein: CASSLTGTGVSGANVLTF. The CDR3 nucleotides are TGTGCCAGTAGCTTAACCGGGACAGGGGTGAGTGGGGCCAACGTCCTGACTTTC.